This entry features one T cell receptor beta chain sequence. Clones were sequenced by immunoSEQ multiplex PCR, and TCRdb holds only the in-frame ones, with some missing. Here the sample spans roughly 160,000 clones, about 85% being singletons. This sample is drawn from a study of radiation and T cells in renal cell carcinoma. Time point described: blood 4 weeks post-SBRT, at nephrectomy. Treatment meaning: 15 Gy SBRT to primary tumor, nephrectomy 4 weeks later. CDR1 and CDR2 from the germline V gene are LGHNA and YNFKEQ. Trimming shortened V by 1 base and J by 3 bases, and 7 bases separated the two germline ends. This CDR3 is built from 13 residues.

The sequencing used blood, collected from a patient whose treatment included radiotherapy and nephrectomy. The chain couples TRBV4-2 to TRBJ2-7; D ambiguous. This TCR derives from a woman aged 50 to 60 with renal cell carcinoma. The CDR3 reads CASSQARNYEQYF. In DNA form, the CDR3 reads TGTGCCAGCAGCCAAGCCAGGAACTACGAGCAGTACTTC.